This T cell receptor beta chain is drawn from a study of identical twins. V dropped 5 bases and J dropped 0 bases, with 11 bases sitting between them. There are 15 residues in the CDR3. Germline V gene sequence: CDR1 SGHTA, CDR2 FQGNSA. TCRdb re-called the 5' RACE reads with MiXCR, one entry per CDR3 protein. The sample lists under 800,000 distinct CDR3 sequences, roughly 20% occurring once. These sequences were also reported in another study, on T cells expressing NK-cell markers. That report notes: The eight sequenced donors comprised seven who were HCMV-seropositive and one who was seronegative.

The clonotype comes from a woman aged 18-29 years in good health. Sample: PBMCs. The chain recombines TRBV7-2 with TRBJ2-1; perhaps TRBD2 as D (7 bases). The CDR3: CASSRGAGSYNEQFF. The CDR3 nucleotides read TGTGCCAGCAGCCGGGGGGCCGGCTCCTACAATGAGCAGTTCTTC.